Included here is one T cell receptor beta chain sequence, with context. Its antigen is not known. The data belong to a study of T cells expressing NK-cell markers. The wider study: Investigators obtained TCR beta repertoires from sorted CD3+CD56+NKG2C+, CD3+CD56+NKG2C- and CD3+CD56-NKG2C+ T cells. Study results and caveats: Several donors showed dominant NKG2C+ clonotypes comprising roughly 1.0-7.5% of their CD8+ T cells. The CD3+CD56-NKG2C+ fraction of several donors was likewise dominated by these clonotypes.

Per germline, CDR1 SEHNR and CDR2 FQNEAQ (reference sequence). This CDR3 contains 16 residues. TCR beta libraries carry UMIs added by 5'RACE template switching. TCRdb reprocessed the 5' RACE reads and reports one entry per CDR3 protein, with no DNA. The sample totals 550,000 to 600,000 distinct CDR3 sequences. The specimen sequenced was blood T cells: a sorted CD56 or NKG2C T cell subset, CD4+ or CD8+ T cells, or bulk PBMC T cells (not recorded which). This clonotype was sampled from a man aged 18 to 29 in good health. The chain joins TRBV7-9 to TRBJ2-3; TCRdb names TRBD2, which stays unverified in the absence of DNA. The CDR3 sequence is CASSGLRDSRTDTQYF. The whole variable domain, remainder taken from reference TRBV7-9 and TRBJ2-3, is DTGVSQNPRHKITKRGQNVTFRCDPISEHNRLYWYRQTLGQGPEFLTYFQNEAQLEKSRLLSDRFSAERPKGSFSTLEIQRTEQGDSAMYLCASSGLRDSRTDTQYFGPGTRLTVL.